This T cell receptor (beta chain) was sequenced in a study of cytomegalovirus exposure and HLA in healthy donors. Whole-study context: There were 75 million to 95 million unique TCRs (from HLA-typed donors) in an early data release. Regarding the study as a whole: Per a later analysis, HLA-associated TCR beta chains showed more clonal expansion than other, equally common TCR beta chains. In an earlier analysis, most TCR beta V segments were productive about 87% or about 30% of the time. Sequencing had likely introduced a cluster of highly shared sequence variants as an artifact.

Vbeta (60) and Jbeta (13) primers were used in the PCR. Profiling relied on immunoSEQ multiplex PCR, and the TCRdb table lists in-frame clones only, not all of them. The sample comprises about 200,000 clones, 70% of which are singletons, and 2.6% rests with the top ten. A remark on this clone: Its specificity is unknown.

Germline loops: CDR1 KGHSH, CDR2 LQKENI. The CDR3 length is 18 residues. The V gene lost 2 bases and the J gene lost 1 base, with 15 bases spanning the gap. The rearrangement uses TRBV18 and TRBJ2-6; D possibly corresponds to TRBD2 (6 bases). The sample taken for sequencing was PBMCs. The receptor's source is a man aged 35 to 55 in good health and CMV-seropositive. CDR3 DNA sequence: TGTGCCAGCTCACCATGGGGGGACGGACTATCTGGGGCCAACGTCCTGACTTTC. Translation: CASSPWGDGLSGANVLTF.